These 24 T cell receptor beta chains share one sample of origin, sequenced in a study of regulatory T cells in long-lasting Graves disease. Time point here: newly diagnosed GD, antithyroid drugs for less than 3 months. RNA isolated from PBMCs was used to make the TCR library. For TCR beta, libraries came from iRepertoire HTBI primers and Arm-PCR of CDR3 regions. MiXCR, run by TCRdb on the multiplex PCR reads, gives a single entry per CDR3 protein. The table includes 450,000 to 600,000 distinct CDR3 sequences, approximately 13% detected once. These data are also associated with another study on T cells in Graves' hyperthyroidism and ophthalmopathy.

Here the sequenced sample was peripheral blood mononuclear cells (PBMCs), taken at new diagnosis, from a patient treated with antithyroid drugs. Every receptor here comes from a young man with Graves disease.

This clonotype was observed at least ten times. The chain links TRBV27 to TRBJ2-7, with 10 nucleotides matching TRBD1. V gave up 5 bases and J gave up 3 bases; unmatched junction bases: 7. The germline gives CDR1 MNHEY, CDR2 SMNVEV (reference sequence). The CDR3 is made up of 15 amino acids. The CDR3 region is CASSPWTGGGYEQYF. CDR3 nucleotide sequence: TGTGCCAGCAGTCCCTGGACAGGGGGAGGCTACGAGCAGTACTTC.

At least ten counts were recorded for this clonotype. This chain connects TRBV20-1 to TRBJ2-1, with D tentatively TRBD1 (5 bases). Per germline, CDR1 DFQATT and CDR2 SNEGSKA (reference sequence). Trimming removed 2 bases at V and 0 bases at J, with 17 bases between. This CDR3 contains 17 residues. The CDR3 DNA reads TGCAGTGCTAGACAGGGTGGCGGATGGAGCTCCTACAATGAGCAGTTCTTC. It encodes CSARQGGGWSSYNEQFF.

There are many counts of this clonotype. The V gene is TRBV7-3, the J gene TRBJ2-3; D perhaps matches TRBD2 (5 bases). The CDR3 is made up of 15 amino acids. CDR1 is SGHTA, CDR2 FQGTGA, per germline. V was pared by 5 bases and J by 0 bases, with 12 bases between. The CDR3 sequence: CASSPSRASTDTQYF. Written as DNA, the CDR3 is TGTGCCAGCAGCCCCTCGCGGGCTAGCACAGATACGCAGTATTTT.

In nucleotides, the CDR3 is TGTGCCAGCAGCCCCACGGGACAGGCGACCGGGGAGCTGTTTTTT. Translating gives CASSPTGQATGELFF. The V gene is TRBV3-1, the J gene TRBJ2-2; 8 bases fit TRBD1. J was trimmed by 5 bases and V by 4 bases; bases with no gene match: 6. The CDR3 length is 15 residues. Germline V lookup: CDR1 LGHDT, CDR2 YNNKEL (reference sequence).

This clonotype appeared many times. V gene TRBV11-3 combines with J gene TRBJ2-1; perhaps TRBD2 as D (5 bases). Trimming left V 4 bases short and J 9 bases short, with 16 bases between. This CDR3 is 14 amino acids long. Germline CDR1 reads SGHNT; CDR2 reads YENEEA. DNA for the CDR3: TGTGCCAGCAGCTCAACTAGATCCTCAGGTGAGCAGTTCTTC. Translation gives CASSSTRSSGEQFF.

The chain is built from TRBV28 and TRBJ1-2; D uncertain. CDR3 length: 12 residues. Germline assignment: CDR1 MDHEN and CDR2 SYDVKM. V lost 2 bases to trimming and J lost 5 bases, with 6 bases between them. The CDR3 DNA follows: TGTGCCAGCAGTTTAAGACCATATGGCTACACCTTC. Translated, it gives CASSLRPYGYTF.

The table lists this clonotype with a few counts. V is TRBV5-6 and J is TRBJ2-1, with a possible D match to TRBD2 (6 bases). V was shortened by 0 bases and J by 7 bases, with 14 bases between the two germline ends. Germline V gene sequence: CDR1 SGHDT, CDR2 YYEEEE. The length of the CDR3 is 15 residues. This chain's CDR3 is CASSLGGGGVNEQFF. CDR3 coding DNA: TGTGCCAGCAGCTTGGGTGGCGGAGGGGTGAATGAGCAGTTCTTC.

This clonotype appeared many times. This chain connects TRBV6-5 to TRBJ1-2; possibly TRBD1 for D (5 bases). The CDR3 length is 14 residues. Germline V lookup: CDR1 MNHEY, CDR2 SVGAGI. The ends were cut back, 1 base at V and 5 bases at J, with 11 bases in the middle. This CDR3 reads CASSYFGAAYGYTF. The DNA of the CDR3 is TGTGCCAGCAGTTACTTCGGGGCGGCTTATGGCTACACCTTC.

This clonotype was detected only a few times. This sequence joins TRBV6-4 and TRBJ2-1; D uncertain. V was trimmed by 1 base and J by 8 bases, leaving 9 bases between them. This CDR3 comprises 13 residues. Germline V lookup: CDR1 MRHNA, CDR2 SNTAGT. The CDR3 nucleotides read TGTGCCAGCAGTGACTTGTTACATGATGAGCAGTTCTTC. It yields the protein CASSDLLHDEQFF.

In DNA, the CDR3 is TGTGCCAGCAGCACTAGCGGGGGAATGAACAATGAGCAGTTCTTC. Amino acid sequence: CASSTSGGMNNEQFF. J is TRBJ2-1 and V is TRBV9; 11 bases fit TRBD2. With V trimmed by 4 bases and J by 5 bases, 5 bases remained unmatched. Germline assignment: CDR1 SGDLS and CDR2 YYNGEE. The CDR3 runs 15 residues.

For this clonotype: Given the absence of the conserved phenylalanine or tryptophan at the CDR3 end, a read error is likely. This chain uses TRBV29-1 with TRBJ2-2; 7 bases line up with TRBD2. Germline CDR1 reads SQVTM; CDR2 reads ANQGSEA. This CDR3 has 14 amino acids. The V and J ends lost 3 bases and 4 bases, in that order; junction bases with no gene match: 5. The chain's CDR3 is CSVEPPSGTGELFL. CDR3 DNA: TGCAGCGTTGAGCCCCCTAGCGGCACCGGGGAGCTGTTTCTT.

The CDR3 spells CSARDRGSGNQPQHF. CDR3 bases: TGCAGTGCTAGAGATCGCGGGAGCGGCAATCAGCCCCAGCATTTT. The V gene is TRBV20-1, the J gene TRBJ1-5; D is unresolved. Germline V gene sequence: CDR1 DFQATT, CDR2 SNEGSKA (reference sequence). V was trimmed by 0 bases and J by 2 bases, leaving 11 bases between them. CDR3 length: 15 residues.

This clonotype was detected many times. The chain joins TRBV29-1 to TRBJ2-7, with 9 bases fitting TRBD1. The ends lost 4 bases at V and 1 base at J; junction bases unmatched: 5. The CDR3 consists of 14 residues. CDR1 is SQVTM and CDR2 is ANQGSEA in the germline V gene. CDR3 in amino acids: CSVAGTGMSYEQYF. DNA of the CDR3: TGCAGCGTTGCCGGGACAGGGATGTCCTACGAGCAGTACTTC.

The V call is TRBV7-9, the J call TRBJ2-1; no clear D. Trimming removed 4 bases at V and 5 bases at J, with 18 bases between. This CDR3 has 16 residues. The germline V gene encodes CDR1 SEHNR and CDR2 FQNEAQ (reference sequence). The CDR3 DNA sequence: TGTGCCAGCAGCTCCGTTTCGGTTTTACGAAACAATGAGCAGTTCTTC. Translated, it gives CASSSVSVLRNNEQFF. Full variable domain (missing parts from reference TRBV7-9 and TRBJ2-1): DTGVSQNPRHKITKRGQNVTFRCDPISEHNRLYWYRQTLGQGPEFLTYFQNEAQLEKSRLLSDRFSAERPKGSFSTLEIQRTEQGDSAMYLCASSSVSVLRNNEQFFGPGTRLTVL.

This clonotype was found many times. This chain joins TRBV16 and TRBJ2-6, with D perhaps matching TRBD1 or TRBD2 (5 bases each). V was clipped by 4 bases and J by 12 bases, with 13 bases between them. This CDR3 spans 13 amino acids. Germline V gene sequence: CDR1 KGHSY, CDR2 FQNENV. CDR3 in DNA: TGTGCCAGCAGCCCCGGGACGGCGGCCGTCCTGACTTTC. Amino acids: CASSPGTAAVLTF.

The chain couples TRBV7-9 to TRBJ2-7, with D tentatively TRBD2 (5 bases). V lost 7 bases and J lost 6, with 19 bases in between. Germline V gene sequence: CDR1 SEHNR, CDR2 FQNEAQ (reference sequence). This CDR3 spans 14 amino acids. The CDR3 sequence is CASKRAELAGEQYF. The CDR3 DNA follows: TGTGCCAGCAAACGAGCGGAACTGGCCGGCGAGCAGTACTTC.

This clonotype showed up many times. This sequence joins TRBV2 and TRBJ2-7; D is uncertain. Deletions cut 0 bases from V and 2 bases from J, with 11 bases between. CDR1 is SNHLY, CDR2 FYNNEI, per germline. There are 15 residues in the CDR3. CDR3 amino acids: CASSEAPGEPYEQYF. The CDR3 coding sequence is TGTGCCAGCAGTGAAGCGCCTGGGGAACCCTACGAGCAGTACTTC.

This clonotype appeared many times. The CDR3 region has the DNA TGTGCCAGCAGCTTAGTCAGGACCGGGGAGCTGTTTTTT. This gives the protein CASSLVRTGELFF. The chain employs TRBV11-3 and TRBJ2-2, with D hard to call. CDR1 and CDR2 (germline): SGHNT, YENEEA. The CDR3 totals 13 residues. Trimming stripped 1 base from V and 5 bases from J, with 5 bases between.

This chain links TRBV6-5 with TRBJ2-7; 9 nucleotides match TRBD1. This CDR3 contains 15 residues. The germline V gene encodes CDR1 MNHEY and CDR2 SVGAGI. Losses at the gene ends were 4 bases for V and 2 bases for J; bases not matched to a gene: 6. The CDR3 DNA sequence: TGTGCCAGCAGTTCGGTGGGGGACAGGGCCTACGAGCAGTACTTC. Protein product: CASSSVGDRAYEQYF.

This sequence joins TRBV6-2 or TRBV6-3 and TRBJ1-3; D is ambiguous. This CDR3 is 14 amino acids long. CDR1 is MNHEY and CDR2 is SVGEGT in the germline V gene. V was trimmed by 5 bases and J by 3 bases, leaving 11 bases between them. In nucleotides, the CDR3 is TGTGCCAGCAGTGAACGGGCAGGTGGAAACACCATATATTTT. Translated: CASSERAGGNTIYF.

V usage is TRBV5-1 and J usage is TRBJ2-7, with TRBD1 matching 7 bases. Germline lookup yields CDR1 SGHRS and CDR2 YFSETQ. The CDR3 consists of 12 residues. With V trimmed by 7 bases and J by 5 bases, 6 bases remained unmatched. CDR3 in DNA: TGCGCCAGCGCCACGACAGGGAACGAGCAGTACTTC. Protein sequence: CASATTGNEQYF. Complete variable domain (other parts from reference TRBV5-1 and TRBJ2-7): KAGVTQTPRYLIKTRGQQVTLSCSPISGHRSVSWYQQTPGQGLQFLFEYFSETQRNKGNFPGRFSGRQFSNSRSEMNVSTLELGDSALYLCASATTGNEQYFGPGTRLTVT.

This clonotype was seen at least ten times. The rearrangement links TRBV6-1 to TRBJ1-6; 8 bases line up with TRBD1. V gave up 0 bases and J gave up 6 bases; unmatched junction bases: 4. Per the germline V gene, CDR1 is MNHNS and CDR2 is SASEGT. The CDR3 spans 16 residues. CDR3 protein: CASSEAATGANSPLHF. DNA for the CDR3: TGTGCCAGCAGTGAAGCGGCGACAGGGGCTAATTCACCCCTCCACTTT.

CDR3 DNA: TGTGCCAGCAGTTTATCATCAGGGGGTCTGACACCAGGAAACACCATATATTTT. It is translated as CASSLSSGGLTPGNTIYF. The chain carries TRBV27 and TRBJ1-3; 7 bases agree with TRBD1. Trimming took 0 bases from V and 4 from J; bases not matched to a gene: 12. The germline gives CDR1 MNHEY, CDR2 SMNVEV (reference sequence). The CDR3 totals 18 residues.

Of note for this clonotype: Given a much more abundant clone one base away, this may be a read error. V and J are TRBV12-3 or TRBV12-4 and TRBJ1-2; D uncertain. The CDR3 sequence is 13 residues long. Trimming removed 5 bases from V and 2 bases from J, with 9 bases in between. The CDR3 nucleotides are TGTGCCAGCAGTGTAAGTCAGAACTATGGCTACACCTTC. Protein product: CASSVSQNYGYTF.